This T cell receptor beta chain emerged from a study of blood T cell repertoires in COVID-19. The length of the CDR3 is 15 residues. CDR1 and CDR2 (germline): WSHSY, SAAADI. Unmatched junction bases numbered 6, after V lost 6 bases and J lost 4 bases. Sequenced by immunoSEQ multiplex PCR; TCRdb stores in-frame clones only, minus some. Of approximately 100,000 clones listed, approximately 85% are singletons. V gene TRBV10-2 combines with J gene TRBJ2-1, with 10 bases matching TRBD2. This TCR came from a human donor in a cohort sampled during active COVID-19. Sequencing used peripheral blood. CDR3 sequence: CASSATSGTYNEQFF. CDR3 coding DNA: TGCGCCAGCAGCGCAACTAGCGGGACTTACAATGAGCAGTTCTTC.